The 2 T cell receptor beta chains given below trace back to one sample, sequenced in a study of blood T cell repertoires in COVID-19. The repertoire was sequenced with immunoSEQ multiplex PCR; TCRdb's copy has only in-frame clones and lacks some. In the table there are 71,000 or so clones, around 85% of which are singletons. Sequenced input: peripheral blood. These receptors were collected from an older man with acute or convalescent COVID-19.

The chain has TRBV5-5 and TRBJ1-2, with D hard to call. Germline CDR1 and CDR2: SGHKS and YYEKEE (reference sequence). This CDR3 region has 15 residues. Deletions cut 0 bases from V and 1 base from J, with 10 bases between. The CDR3 nucleotides are TGTGCCAGCAGCTTGGCAACTAGGGTTAACTATGGCTACACCTTC. It translates to CASSLATRVNYGYTF.

This clone was observed a handful of times. The gene calls are TRBV2 and TRBJ2-7, with D tentatively TRBD2 (5 bases). The CDR3 sequence is 13 residues long. V lost 9 bases and J 6 bases, leaving 18 bases between the germline ends. From germline, CDR1 is SNHLY and CDR2 FYNNEI. Written as DNA, the CDR3 is TGTGCCAGTACAAACGTGGGAGTAGCCGAGCAGTACTTC. It specifies CASTNVGVAEQYF. The variable domain in full, completed from reference TRBV2 and TRBJ2-7, reads EPEVTQTPSHQVTQMGQEVILRCVPISNHLYFYWYRQILGQKVEFLVSFYNNEISEKSEIFDDQFSVERPDGSNFTLKIRSTKLEDSAMYFCASTNVGVAEQYFGPGTRLTVT.